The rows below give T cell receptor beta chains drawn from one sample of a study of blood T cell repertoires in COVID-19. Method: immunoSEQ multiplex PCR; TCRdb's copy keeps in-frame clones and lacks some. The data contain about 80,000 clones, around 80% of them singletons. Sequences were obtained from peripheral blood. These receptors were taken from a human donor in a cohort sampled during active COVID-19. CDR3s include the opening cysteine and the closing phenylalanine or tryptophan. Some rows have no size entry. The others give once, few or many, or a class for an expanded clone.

CDR3aa: CASTATGTNTEAFF
v_gene: TRBV27
j_gene: TRBJ1-1
abundance: few

CDR3aa: CASSQDSVTEAGELFF
v_gene: TRBV3-1/TRBV3-2
j_gene: TRBJ2-2
abundance: .

CDR3aa: CASSLVRGTEAFF
v_gene: TRBV5-5
j_gene: TRBJ1-1
abundance: .

CDR3aa: CATSDRDRGGEQFF
v_gene: TRBV24-1
j_gene: TRBJ2-1
abundance: .

CDR3aa: CASSEGGTANEQFF
v_gene: TRBV6-1
j_gene: TRBJ2-1
abundance: .

CDR3aa: CASSQAASVNQPQHF
v_gene: TRBV4-1
j_gene: TRBJ1-5
abundance: few

CDR3aa: CASSIRQGPLQETQYF
v_gene: TRBV19
j_gene: TRBJ2-5
abundance: .

CDR3aa: CSVRDREGTEAFF
v_gene: TRBV29-1
j_gene: TRBJ1-1
abundance: .

CDR3aa: CASKPGLWGTDTQYF
v_gene: TRBV28
j_gene: TRBJ2-3
abundance: .

CDR3aa: CASSRDSASPLHF
v_gene: TRBV28
j_gene: TRBJ1-6
abundance: .

CDR3aa: CASSSTGLGNYGYTF
v_gene: TRBV28
j_gene: TRBJ1-2
abundance: once

CDR3aa: CASSLRTSGHYEQYF
v_gene: TRBV5-1
j_gene: TRBJ2-7
abundance: .

CDR3aa: CASSGAGGQETQYF
v_gene: TRBV9
j_gene: TRBJ2-5
abundance: .

CDR3aa: CASSPGGTEAFF
v_gene: TRBV11-2
j_gene: TRBJ1-1
abundance: .

CDR3aa: CASSLGTGGAWPQHF
v_gene: TRBV11-2
j_gene: TRBJ1-5
abundance: few

CDR3aa: CASSGDRGRGNSPLHF
v_gene: TRBV5-5
j_gene: TRBJ1-6
abundance: .

CDR3aa: CASSDRDRGYTF
v_gene: TRBV2
j_gene: TRBJ1-2
abundance: .

CDR3aa: CASSLVLRTGSNEKLFF
v_gene: TRBV7-6
j_gene: TRBJ1-4
abundance: once

CDR3aa: CASRGGAETQYF
v_gene: TRBV7-9
j_gene: TRBJ2-5
abundance: .

CDR3aa: CASSPTQDRVSGNTIYF
v_gene: TRBV18
j_gene: TRBJ1-3
abundance: .

CDR3aa: CASSQDGGQGIGGYTF
v_gene: TRBV4-2
j_gene: TRBJ1-2
abundance: .

CDR3aa: CAISERGQPTGELFF
v_gene: TRBV10-3
j_gene: TRBJ2-2
abundance: once

CDR3aa: CASSEVAGGSQHF
v_gene: TRBV2
j_gene: TRBJ1-5
abundance: .

CDR3aa: CASSQASGSSNDVLTF
v_gene: TRBV4-2
j_gene: TRBJ2-6
abundance: .

CDR3aa: CASSPPRTGVNNEQFF
v_gene: TRBV18
j_gene: TRBJ2-1
abundance: once

CDR3aa: CASSRYGYQETQYF
v_gene: TRBV14
j_gene: TRBJ2-5
abundance: .

CDR3aa: CASSPLGGRTYNEQFF
v_gene: TRBV9
j_gene: TRBJ2-1
abundance: .

CDR3aa: CASSELSTAGANVLTF
v_gene: TRBV25-1
j_gene: TRBJ2-6
abundance: .

CDR3aa: CASINTGAYNEQFF
v_gene: TRBV2
j_gene: TRBJ2-1
abundance: .

CDR3aa: CASSGAGETQYF
v_gene: TRBV3-1/TRBV3-2
j_gene: TRBJ2-5
abundance: .

CDR3aa: CASSLGGSYYGYTF
v_gene: TRBV7-2
j_gene: TRBJ1-2
abundance: .

CDR3aa: CASSLAGDYGYTF
v_gene: TRBV5-1
j_gene: TRBJ1-2
abundance: .

CDR3aa: CASSSGTGSYEQYF
v_gene: TRBV11-2
j_gene: TRBJ2-7
abundance: .

CDR3aa: CASSVVAGGPLKVVEQFF
v_gene: TRBV9
j_gene: TRBJ2-1
abundance: .

CDR3aa: CAGHGGGGYTF
v_gene: TRBV20-1
j_gene: TRBJ1-2
abundance: .

CDR3aa: CASGFTGTGFAYEQFF
v_gene: TRBV12-5
j_gene: TRBJ2-1
abundance: .

CDR3aa: CATSDGQGLGYTF
v_gene: TRBV24-1
j_gene: TRBJ1-2
abundance: .

CDR3aa: CASTPVTLSGGAKGYTF
v_gene: TRBV5-5
j_gene: TRBJ1-2
abundance: .

CDR3aa: CASSISGDSNQPQHF
v_gene: TRBV19
j_gene: TRBJ1-5
abundance: few

CDR3aa: CASSYRGVEAFF
v_gene: TRBV6-6
j_gene: TRBJ1-1
abundance: .

CDR3aa: CASSYVRAGEQYF
v_gene: TRBV6-5
j_gene: TRBJ2-7
abundance: .

CDR3aa: CAWSAGGYVSGANVLTF
v_gene: TRBV30
j_gene: TRBJ2-6
abundance: once

CDR3aa: CASSFGQGGNTIYF
v_gene: TRBV13
j_gene: TRBJ1-3
abundance: .

CDR3aa: CASSFIGTGDTDTQYF
v_gene: TRBV5-1
j_gene: TRBJ2-3
abundance: .

CDR3aa: CASSMDRVTGELFF
v_gene: TRBV10-1
j_gene: TRBJ2-2
abundance: few

CDR3aa: CASSHGPSNYGYTF
v_gene: TRBV3-1/TRBV3-2
j_gene: TRBJ1-2
abundance: .

CDR3aa: CASSLRGYGYTF
v_gene: TRBV28
j_gene: TRBJ1-2
abundance: .

CDR3aa: CASRLPGGSNEQYF
v_gene: TRBV28
j_gene: TRBJ2-7
abundance: .

CDR3aa: CASSRPGQGGELFF
v_gene: TRBV3-1/TRBV3-2
j_gene: TRBJ2-2
abundance: .